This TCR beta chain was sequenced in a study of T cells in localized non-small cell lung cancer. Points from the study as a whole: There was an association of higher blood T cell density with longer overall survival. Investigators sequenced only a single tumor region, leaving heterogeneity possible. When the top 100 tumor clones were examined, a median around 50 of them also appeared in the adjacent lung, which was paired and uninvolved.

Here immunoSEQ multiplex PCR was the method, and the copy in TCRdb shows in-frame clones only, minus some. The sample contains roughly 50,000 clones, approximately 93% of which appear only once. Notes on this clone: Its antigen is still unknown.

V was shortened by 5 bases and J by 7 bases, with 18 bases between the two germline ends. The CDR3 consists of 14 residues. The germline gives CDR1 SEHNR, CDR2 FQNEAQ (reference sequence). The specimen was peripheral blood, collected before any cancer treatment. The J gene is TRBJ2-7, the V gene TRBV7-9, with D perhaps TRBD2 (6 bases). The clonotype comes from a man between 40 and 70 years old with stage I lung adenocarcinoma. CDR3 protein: CASSPRGPGREQYF. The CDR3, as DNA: TGTGCCAGCAGCCCCCGGGGACCCGGGAGAGAGCAGTACTTC.